The 26 T cell receptor beta chains below all came from one sample that was sequenced in a study of T-cell reconstitution after alpha-beta-depleted transplantation in children. Unique molecular identifiers were incorporated during preparation of the TCRbeta library. TCRdb recomputed calls from the PCR reads with MiXCR, one row per CDR3 protein. Of around 420,000 distinct CDR3 sequences listed, around 15% are singletons. The specimen comprised PBMCs, mostly from graft donor cells, sampled 360 days after TCRalphabeta/CD19-depleted stem cell transplant. The receptors come from a boy under two years old who had a stem cell transplant for Wiskott-Aldrich syndrome, so the T cells may come from the graft donor.

This clonotype showed up just a few times. This chain links TRBV5-1 with TRBJ2-1; D not certain. CDR3 length equals 16 residues. The germline V gene encodes CDR1 SGHRS and CDR2 YFSETQ. Deletions cut 1 base from V and 0 bases from J, with 11 bases between. In nucleotides, the CDR3 is TGCGCCAGCAGCTTGAACGGCAGACCCTCCTACAATGAGCAGTTCTTC. This codes for CASSLNGRPSYNEQFF. The variable domain in full, with the rest retrieved from reference TRBV5-1 and TRBJ2-1, is KAGVTQTPRYLIKTRGQQVTLSCSPISGHRSVSWYQQTPGQGLQFLFEYFSETQRNKGNFPGRFSGRQFSNSRSEMNVSTLELGDSALYLCASSLNGRPSYNEQFFGPGTRLTVL.

For the CDR3, the DNA is TGCGCCAGCAGACAGGGAGAGAGGGAGCTGTTTTTT. Translating gives CASRQGERELFF. The rearrangement uses TRBV5-1 and TRBJ2-2; a possible D gene is TRBD1 (6 bases). Trimming pared 5 bases from V and 9 bases from J, leaving 11 bases between. The CDR3 has 12 residues. Per germline, CDR1 SGHRS and CDR2 YFSETQ.

CDR3 amino acids: CASSLRDRGITDTQYF. CDR3 DNA: TGCGCCAGCAGCCTCAGGGACAGGGGAATCACAGATACGCAGTATTTT. The V gene is TRBV5-1, the J gene TRBJ2-3, with 10 bases identical to TRBD1. V gave up 4 bases and J gave up 2 bases; unmatched junction bases: 7. The CDR3 covers 16 residues. Germline V lookup: CDR1 SGHRS, CDR2 YFSETQ. The whole variable domain, filled in from reference TRBV5-1 and TRBJ2-3, reads KAGVTQTPRYLIKTRGQQVTLSCSPISGHRSVSWYQQTPGQGLQFLFEYFSETQRNKGNFPGRFSGRQFSNSRSEMNVSTLELGDSALYLCASSLRDRGITDTQYFGPGTRLTVL.

This clonotype was seen only a few times. J is TRBJ1-1 and V is TRBV7-9, with D unclear. Per germline, CDR1 SEHNR and CDR2 FQNEAQ (reference sequence). The V end was cut by 2 bases, the J end by 1 base, with 14 bases between. The CDR3 totals 16 residues. CDR3 nucleotides: TGTGCCAGCAGCTTATCCGTCACAGTTGGGAACACTGAAGCTTTCTTT. Translation: CASSLSVTVGNTEAFF.

The chain employs TRBV10-3 and TRBJ2-5, with a weak D call TRBD2 (6 bases). CDR3 length: 14 residues. Trimming took 6 bases from V and 5 from J, leaving 16 bases between them. Per the germline V gene, CDR1 is ENHRY and CDR2 is SYGVKD. The CDR3 loop is CAIRRQGAGETQYF. Written as DNA, the CDR3 is TGTGCCATCAGGCGCCAAGGGGCGGGGGAGACCCAGTACTTC.

The chain employs TRBV20-1 and TRBJ2-3; either TRBD1 or TRBD2 may fit D (6 bases each). V was trimmed by 6 bases and J by 0 bases, leaving 28 bases between them. Germline values: CDR1 DFQATT, CDR2 SNEGSKA (reference sequence). The CDR3 consists of 19 residues. The CDR3 protein is CSAPRGPAFGFSSTDTQYF. The CDR3 DNA reads as TGCAGTGCGCCCCGGGGGCCGGCGTTTGGGTTTTCTAGCACAGATACGCAGTATTTT.

This clonotype was picked up a small number of times. This sequence joins TRBV9 and TRBJ2-1; 12 bases align to TRBD2. The CDR3 consists of 16 residues. With 6 bases clipped from V and 0 bases from J, the junction kept 4 bases outside the gene matches. Germline V gives CDR1 SGDLS, CDR2 YYNGEE. CDR3 DNA: TGTGCCAGCACTATGACTAGCGGGAGCTCCTACAATGAGCAGTTCTTC. Translated: CASTMTSGSSYNEQFF.

The genes are TRBV6-5 and TRBJ2-2; D is possibly TRBD2 (6 bases). Trimming shortened V by 2 bases and J by 3 bases, and 13 bases separated the two germline ends. Germline lookup yields CDR1 MNHEY and CDR2 SVGAGI. The CDR3 spans 16 residues. This CDR3 reads CASSYAMGLDTGELFF. The DNA of the CDR3 is TGTGCCAGCAGTTACGCCATGGGACTGGACACCGGGGAGCTGTTTTTT.

This clonotype came up a few times. V gene TRBV30 combines with J gene TRBJ2-3; D is perhaps TRBD2 (5 bases). Between the trimmed V and J ends, which lost 2 bases and 2 bases, there was a span of 11 bases. The CDR3 consists of 14 residues. CDR1 and CDR2 (germline): GTSNPN, SVGIG (reference sequence). The CDR3 loop is CAWSLRGPTDTQYF. The CDR3 DNA follows: TGTGCCTGGAGTCTCCGCGGGCCCACAGATACGCAGTATTTT. The full variable domain, in which reference TRBV30 and TRBJ2-3 provide the parts outside the CDR3, is SQTIHQWPATLVQPVGSPLSLECTVEGTSNPNLYWYRQAAGRGLQLLFYSVGIGQISSEVPQNLSASRPQDRQFILSSKKLLLSDSGFYLCAWSLRGPTDTQYFGPGTRLTVL.

This clonotype has just a few counts. The rearrangement links TRBV4-3 to TRBJ2-1; TRBD2 matches at 8 bases. After removal of 5 bases from V and 7 bases from J, the junction contained 13 bases not matched to a gene. The V gene's germline CDR1 is LGHNA and CDR2 YSLEER. The CDR3 has 16 residues. The CDR3 DNA is TGCGCCAGCAGCAACGGTCTGGCGGGAGGATATAATGAGCAGTTCTTC. Its protein product is CASSNGLAGGYNEQFF.

This sequence joins TRBV4-1 and TRBJ2-1; no reliable D call. Trimming removed 2 bases from V and 5 bases from J, with 7 bases in between. Germline lookup yields CDR1 MGHRA and CDR2 YSYEKL. The CDR3 covers 13 residues. Here the CDR3 DNA reads TGCGCCAGCAGCCAAACCAGAGACAATGAGCAGTTCTTC. Translating gives CASSQTRDNEQFF.

This rearrangement joins TRBV24-1 to TRBJ2-3, with D tentatively TRBD2 (5 bases). The CDR3 contains 16 residues. Germline lookup yields CDR1 KGHDR and CDR2 SFDVKD. V lost 0 bases and J 1 base, leaving 10 bases between the germline ends. CDR3 DNA: TGTGCCACCAGTGATTTGACTAGTAGGGGCACAGATACGCAGTATTTT. It encodes CATSDLTSRGTDTQYF.

This clonotype was observed a few times. The CDR3 region is CASSYLQGAAPLHF. CDR3 in DNA: TGTGCCAGCAGTTACTTACAGGGGGCAGCGCCCCTCCACTTT. This chain joins TRBV6-5 and TRBJ1-6; 9 bases align to TRBD1. Trimming at V came to 1 base and at J to 13 bases, leaving 5 bases not matched to a gene. The CDR3 runs 14 residues. Germline CDR1 MNHEY, CDR2 SVGAGI.

This clonotype has only one observation. The chain combines TRBV10-3 with TRBJ2-2; unclear D gene. V lost 6 bases to trimming and J lost 3 bases, with 8 bases between them. The CDR3 totals 13 residues. Germline V gene data show CDR1 as ENHRY and CDR2 as SYGVKD. In DNA, the CDR3 is TGTGCCATCAGGGGGATGGACACCGGGGAGCTGTTTTTT. It is translated as CAIRGMDTGELFF.

This clonotype has a handful of counts. The chain couples TRBV5-1 to TRBJ2-7; perhaps TRBD1 as D (6 bases). Germline CDR1 is SGHRS and CDR2 is YFSETQ. Trimming took off 4 bases at V and 3 bases at J, with 20 bases between the two ends. There are 16 residues in the CDR3. The CDR3 sequence is CASSPRGKVTGYEQYF. CDR3 nucleotide sequence: TGCGCCAGCAGCCCCAGGGGAAAAGTAACGGGCTACGAGCAGTACTTC.

The chain is built from TRBV7-9 and TRBJ2-7; no clear D gene. The CDR3 covers 11 residues. V lost 5 bases and J 6 bases, leaving 8 bases between the germline ends. In germline, CDR1 is SEHNR, CDR2 FQNEAQ (reference sequence). CDR3 sequence (DNA): TGTGCCAGCAGCGCCATCTCCGAGCAGTACTTC. This codes for CASSAISEQYF.

This chain links TRBV29-1 with TRBJ2-2, with unresolved D. Per germline, CDR1 SQVTM and CDR2 ANQGSEA. CDR3 length: 13 amino acids. V was trimmed by 5 bases and J by 4 bases, leaving 11 bases between them. CDR3 protein: CSVTGVITGELFF. The CDR3 DNA sequence: TGCAGCGTTACTGGGGTGATCACCGGGGAGCTGTTTTTT.

V usage is TRBV10-3 and J usage is TRBJ2-5; TRBD2 might be the D (5 bases). The V and J ends lost 3 bases and 1 base respectively, with 12 bases between them. The CDR3 has 15 amino acids. Germline V gene data show CDR1 as ENHRY and CDR2 as SYGVKD. CDR3 DNA: TGTGCCATCAGTGACGGTAGCGCAACCCAAGAGACCCAGTACTTC. Translation: CAISDGSATQETQYF.

This clonotype was seen many times. The chain combines TRBV29-1 with TRBJ1-3; D call uncertain. Deletions cut 6 bases from V and 3 bases from J, with 6 bases between. The germline V gene has CDR1 SQVTM and CDR2 ANQGSEA. The CDR3 spans 11 residues. The CDR3 protein is CSVPIGNTIYF. CDR3 coding DNA: TGCAGCGTCCCGATTGGAAACACCATATATTTT.

This clonotype came up many times. The rearrangement links TRBV29-1 to TRBJ2-7, with 11 bases matching TRBD1. Trimming removed 2 bases from V and 2 bases from J; junction bases left unmatched: 5. This CDR3 is 15 amino acids long. From germline, CDR1 is SQVTM and CDR2 ANQGSEA. The CDR3 region is CSVERLGQGAYEQYF. CDR3 nucleotides: TGCAGCGTTGAACGGTTGGGACAGGGGGCCTACGAGCAGTACTTC.

About this clonotype: A junction end diverges from the germline sequence, so it may reflect a read error. V usage is TRBV20-1 and J usage is TRBJ1-1; D is undetermined. The V gene's germline CDR1 is DFQATT and CDR2 SNEGSKA (reference sequence). The CDR3 has 10 residues. The CDR3 protein is CSARWATVSF. The CDR3 nucleotides read TGCAGTGCTAGATGGGCAACAGTTTCCTTT.

The V and J genes are TRBV10-2 and TRBJ2-3, with D possibly matching TRBD2 (5 bases). This CDR3 is 15 amino acids long. Germline CDR1 and CDR2: WSHSY and SAAADI. Deletions cut 2 bases from V and 2 bases from J, with 11 bases between. The CDR3 sequence is CASSERLALTDTQYF. As DNA, the CDR3 is TGCGCCAGCAGTGAGAGGCTAGCTCTCACAGATACGCAGTATTTT.

This clonotype was seen a handful of times. This chain joins TRBV27 and TRBJ2-6; TRBD1 or TRBD2 may be the D gene (5 bases each). The V gene's germline CDR1 is MNHEY and CDR2 SMNVEV (reference sequence). V was shortened by 3 bases and J by 2 bases, with 14 bases between the two germline ends. This CDR3 region has 17 residues. The CDR3 DNA reads TGTGCCAGCAGTTTTTTATTGGGGGACCCTGGGGCCAACGTCCTGACTTTC. Translation: CASSFLLGDPGANVLTF.

This sequence joins TRBV29-1 and TRBJ2-3, with D possibly matching TRBD1 (6 bases). Trimming stripped 8 bases from V and 2 bases from J, with 20 bases between. Germline assignment: CDR1 SQVTM and CDR2 ANQGSEA. The CDR3 loop spans 15 amino acids. The CDR3 DNA is TGCAGCACTTTTTTGGACAGCCTGAACACAGATACGCAGTATTTT. Translating it yields CSTFLDSLNTDTQYF.

The table lists this clonotype with a few counts. V is TRBV13 and J is TRBJ2-7; 12 positions match TRBD1. The germline gives CDR1 PRHDT, CDR2 FYEKMQ (reference sequence). Losses at the gene ends were 4 bases for V and 3 bases for J; bases not matched to a gene: 7. This CDR3 region has 16 residues. In DNA, the CDR3 is TGTGCCAGCAGCTCGGGACAGGGGGCCGAGTACTACGAGCAGTACTTC. Its protein product is CASSSGQGAEYYEQYF. The full variable domain, with the rest looked up from reference TRBV13 and TRBJ2-7, is AAGVIQSPRHLIKEKRETATLKCYPIPRHDTVYWYQQGPGQDPQFLISFYEKMQSDKGSIPDRFSAQQFSDYHSELNMSSLELGDSALYFCASSSGQGAEYYEQYFGPGTRLTVT.

This clonotype turned up a few times. V is TRBV12-3 or TRBV12-4 and J is TRBJ2-7, with D perhaps TRBD1 or TRBD2 (5 bases each). Trimming left V 6 bases short and J 6 bases short, with 12 bases between. The CDR3 length is 12 residues. CDR3 sequence (DNA): TGTGCCAGCAGATCTCAGGGACGCGAGCAGTACTTC. This gives the protein CASRSQGREQYF.